Following are 19 T cell receptor beta chains from one sample sequenced in a study of high-grade serous ovarian cancer treatment subgroups. Tumor tissue was taken before any definitive surgery or chemotherapy was given. Using immunoSEQ multiplex PCR, the repertoire was profiled, and TCRdb retains in-frame clones only, with some absent. The table shows about 40,000 clones, with 70% to 80% occurring only once. Source material: tumor tissue. These TCRs come from a human donor with high-grade serous ovarian cancer.

This clone showed up just once. V is TRBV7-6 and J is TRBJ2-6; D gene unclear. Germline CDR1 reads SGHVS; CDR2 reads FNYEAQ. The CDR3 runs 15 residues. V shed 11 bases and J shed 0 bases, with 14 bases lying between them. The CDR3 coding sequence is TGTGCCGGCCATGATCCTAGCTCTGGGGCCAACGTCCTGACTTTC. Its protein product is CAGHDPSSGANVLTF.

The chain carries TRBV19 and TRBJ1-5; 7 nucleotides align to TRBD1. Germline lookup yields CDR1 LNHDA and CDR2 SQIVND (reference sequence). The CDR3 loop spans 17 amino acids. V lost 5 bases and J lost 2; bases outside the gene matches: 12. CDR3 sequence reads: CASSPPHRGIGNQPQHF. The CDR3 nucleotides read TGTGCCAGTAGTCCCCCCCACAGGGGCATTGGCAATCAGCCCCAGCATTTT.

The chain carries TRBV7-2 and TRBJ2-1; D unresolved. V lost 5 bases and J lost 6, with 20 bases in between. This CDR3 region has 16 residues. CDR1 and CDR2 (germline): SGHTA, FQGNSA. This chain's CDR3 is CASSPHWGRVGNEQFF. In nucleotides, the CDR3 is TGTGCCAGCAGCCCCCACTGGGGTCGGGTGGGCAATGAGCAGTTCTTC.

The chain employs TRBV28 and TRBJ2-5; perhaps TRBD2 as D (5 bases). The germline V gene has CDR1 MDHEN and CDR2 SYDVKM. Trimming shortened V by 2 bases and J by 2 bases, and 12 bases separated the two germline ends. This CDR3 has 15 residues. CDR3 nucleotide sequence: TGTGCCAGCAGTTTAAGCAGGCGGAGGCAAGAGACCCAGTACTTC. It codes for CASSLSRRRQETQYF. Variable domain in full (rest from reference TRBV28 and TRBJ2-5): DVKVTQSSRYLVKRTGEKVFLECVQDMDHENMFWYRQDPGLGLRLIYFSYDVKMKEKGDIPEGYSVSREKKERFSLILESASTNQTSMYLCASSLSRRRQETQYFGPGTRLLVL.

The chain recombines TRBV5-1 with TRBJ2-1; 9 bases line up with TRBD2. Germline V gives CDR1 SGHRS, CDR2 YFSETQ. V was clipped by 1 base and J by 4 bases; unmatched bases: 3. The CDR3 is 15 amino acids. This chain's CDR3 is CASSLTSGSYNEQFF. The CDR3 region has the DNA TGCGCCAGCAGCTTGACTAGCGGGTCTTACAATGAGCAGTTCTTC.

This clone was detected only once. The V and J genes are TRBV6-5 and TRBJ1-3; D is possibly TRBD1 (5 bases). Trimming cost V 0 bases and J 3 bases, with 12 bases left between them. The CDR3 is 16 amino acids. CDR1 is MNHEY and CDR2 is SVGAGI in the germline V gene. As DNA, the CDR3 is TGTGCCAGCAGTTACTCGAGTCGGGGCCGTGGAAACACCATATATTTT. Translated: CASSYSSRGRGNTIYF.

The genes are TRBV15 and TRBJ2-7, with a possible D match to TRBD1 (5 bases). This CDR3 comprises 14 residues. CDR1 and CDR2 from the germline V gene are LNHNV and YYDKDF (reference sequence). Trimming took off 3 bases at V and 2 bases at J, with 11 bases between the two ends. As DNA, the CDR3 is TGTGCCACCAGCAGGGACAATAGTCCCTACGAGCAGTACTTC. It specifies CATSRDNSPYEQYF.

This clone was picked up a small number of times. The chain combines TRBV27 with TRBJ1-5; no clear D gene. The CDR3 loop spans 13 amino acids. Germline CDR1 reads MNHEY; CDR2 reads SMNVEV (reference sequence). V shed 9 bases and J shed 4 bases, with 13 bases lying between them. CDR3 amino acids: CASSGQTNQPQHF. The CDR3 DNA reads as TGTGCCAGTTCTGGGCAGACAAATCAGCCCCAGCATTTT.

This chain connects TRBV5-6 to TRBJ1-1; D is possibly TRBD1 (5 bases). The germline V gene has CDR1 SGHDT and CDR2 YYEEEE. This CDR3 region has 16 residues. The V end lost 1 base, the J end lost 0 bases, and 13 bases lay between the germline ends. CDR3 sequence reads: CASSLPRGGMNTEAFF. CDR3 nucleotides: TGTGCCAGCAGCTTGCCACGGGGGGGGATGAACACTGAAGCTTTCTTT. Full variable domain (rest looked up from reference TRBV5-6 and TRBJ1-1): DAGVTQSPTHLIKTRGQQVTLRCSPKSGHDTVSWYQQALGQGPQFIFQYYEEEERQRGNFPDRFSGHQFPNYSSELNVNALLLGDSALYLCASSLPRGGMNTEAFFGQGTRLTVV.

V and J are TRBV5-1 and TRBJ2-3, with 8 bases fitting TRBD2. The CDR3 has 17 amino acids. CDR1 and CDR2 from the germline V gene are SGHRS and YFSETQ. J gave up 8 bases and V 2 bases, and 16 bases lay outside the gene matches. The CDR3 nucleotides are TGCGCCAGCAGCTTATTGGCGGGAGGCCTTGGTCTGGGTACGCAGTATTTT. Encoded protein: CASSLLAGGLGLGTQYF.

CDR3 protein: CASSVIYRGLRNQPQHF. The CDR3 DNA is TGTGCCAGCAGTGTTATATACAGGGGGCTTAGGAATCAGCCCCAGCATTTT. The chain is built from TRBV6-1 and TRBJ1-5; 9 nucleotides match TRBD1. V lost 4 bases, J lost 4 bases, and 11 bases stayed unmatched. Looked up from germline, CDR1 is MNHNS and CDR2 is SASEGT. This CDR3 comprises 17 residues.

The J gene is TRBJ1-1, the V gene TRBV2; unclear D gene. The CDR3 contains 14 residues. V was clipped by 0 bases and J by 0 bases, with 5 bases between them. Germline CDR1 reads SNHLY; CDR2 reads FYNNEI. The CDR3 protein is CASSEAGLNTEAFF. CDR3 coding DNA: TGTGCCAGCAGTGAAGCCGGTCTGAACACTGAAGCTTTCTTT.

The CDR3 DNA reads TGTGCCAGCAGCTTGGCCCCTCAAGAGACCCAGTACTTC. Protein sequence: CASSLAPQETQYF. The chain uses TRBV5-5 and TRBJ2-5; D ambiguous. Looked up from germline, CDR1 is SGHKS and CDR2 is YYEKEE (reference sequence). Trimming took 0 bases from V and 2 from J, leaving 5 bases between them. The CDR3 contains 13 residues.

V usage is TRBV30 and J usage is TRBJ2-3; 7 nucleotides match TRBD2. The CDR3 runs to 15 residues. Germline-derived CDR1 and CDR2 are GTSNPN and SVGIG (reference sequence). V shed 2 bases and J 1 base; nucleotides not matched to a gene: 6. CDR3 coding DNA: TGTGCCTGGAGTCCGACGGGGGGATGCACAGATACGCAGTATTTT. Translated, it gives CAWSPTGGCTDTQYF.

This clone was seen just once. V is TRBV28 and J is TRBJ1-2; the D is unclear. Germline V gene data show CDR1 as MDHEN and CDR2 as SYDVKM. This CDR3 is built from 14 residues. The ends were cut back, 8 bases at V and 0 bases at J, with 13 bases in the middle. The CDR3: CASPAGPSNYGYTF. The DNA of the CDR3 is TGTGCCAGCCCGGCGGGTCCCTCTAACTATGGCTACACCTTC.

V is TRBV4-2 and J is TRBJ2-7; D is uncertain. The length of the CDR3 is 13 residues. Deletions cut 1 base from V and 0 bases from J, with 4 bases between. Germline values: CDR1 LGHNA, CDR2 YNFKEQ. The CDR3 reads CASSQAVSYEQYF. The CDR3 DNA reads as TGTGCCAGCAGCCAAGCCGTCTCCTACGAGCAGTACTTC.

V usage is TRBV20-1 and J usage is TRBJ2-1; no firm D call. The CDR3 totals 11 residues. V dropped 1 base and J dropped 7 bases, with 5 bases sitting between them. Germline loops: CDR1 DFQATT, CDR2 SNEGSKA (reference sequence). CDR3 in DNA: TGCAGTGCTAGAGGCATTAATGAGCAGTTCTTC. This sequence encodes CSARGINEQFF.

The genes are TRBV29-1 and TRBJ2-3; D gene ambiguous. The CDR3 totals 15 residues. The V end lost 4 bases, the J end lost 2 bases, and 16 bases lay between the germline ends. Per germline, CDR1 SQVTM and CDR2 ANQGSEA. CDR3 in DNA: TGCAGCGTTGTGGACCATCGGAAGTACACAGATACGCAGTATTTT. Translating it yields CSVVDHRKYTDTQYF.

In its sample, this clone was seen a few times. V is TRBV14 and J is TRBJ2-7; D unclear. V dropped 4 bases and J dropped 2 bases, with 9 bases sitting between them. Germline V lookup: CDR1 SGHDN, CDR2 FVKESK. The CDR3 totals 13 residues. The CDR3: CASSLQLAYEQYF. The DNA for the CDR3 is TGTGCCAGCAGCCTCCAGCTAGCCTACGAGCAGTACTTC.